These 16 T cell receptor beta chains originate from one sample sequenced in a study of long-term antiretroviral therapy in people with HIV. Researchers ran immunoSEQ v3.0 at survey level. Some clones are missing from TCRdb's copy, which holds only in-frame ones; the method was immunoSEQ multiplex PCR. There are about 16,000 clones in the sample; about 86% occur only once, and roughly 8.4% lies in the top ten. The sequenced sample was unsorted PBMCs, obtained 0.1 years after starting antiretroviral therapy. These receptors were collected from a man younger than 30 with HIV.

The chain employs TRBV4-1 and TRBJ2-5, with TRBD2 identical over 8 bases. The CDR3 runs 16 residues. Per the germline V gene, CDR1 is MGHRA and CDR2 is YSYEKL. V trimming: 4 bases; J trimming: 5 bases; junction bases outside the gene matches: 12. The CDR3, as DNA: TGCGCCAGCAGCCCATCCCCCAGCGGGGGCAGGGAGACCCAGTACTTC. Translation: CASSPSPSGGRETQYF.

The V call is TRBV6-1, the J call TRBJ2-7; unclear D gene. This CDR3 is 17 amino acids long. V dropped 4 bases and J dropped 1 base, with 20 bases sitting between them. The germline V gene has CDR1 MNHNS and CDR2 SASEGT. CDR3 residues: CASSASSQPHESYEQYF. CDR3 DNA: TGTGCCAGCAGTGCGAGCAGCCAGCCCCATGAATCCTACGAGCAGTACTTC.

The DNA for the CDR3 is TGCGCCAGCAGGGGTCTAGCGGACTACAATGAGCAGTTCTTC. Translated: CASRGLADYNEQFF. V is TRBV5-1 and J is TRBJ2-1, with 7 bases lining up with TRBD2. Germline CDR1 reads SGHRS; CDR2 reads YFSETQ. V was pared by 5 bases and J by 3 bases, with 5 bases of the junction left unmatched. The CDR3 spans 14 residues.

The genes are TRBV4-2 and TRBJ1-2, with D maybe TRBD1 (6 bases). CDR3 size: 15 residues. The V end was cut by 1 base, the J end by 2 bases, with 11 bases between. The germline V gene encodes CDR1 LGHNA and CDR2 YNFKEQ. Here the CDR3 DNA reads TGTGCCAGCAGCCAAGTACAGGGAGTGAACTATGGCTACACCTTC. It codes for CASSQVQGVNYGYTF.

The chain combines TRBV9 with TRBJ2-3, with 7 bases lining up with TRBD1. CDR1 SGDLS and CDR2 YYNGEE come from the germline V gene. V gave up 3 bases and J gave up 1 base; unmatched junction bases: 8. The CDR3 loop spans 16 amino acids. The CDR3 region is CASSEPRDSRTDTQYF. Here the CDR3 DNA reads TGTGCCAGCAGCGAGCCACGGGACAGCCGCACAGATACGCAGTATTTT. Filled out from reference TRBV9 and TRBJ2-3, the complete variable domain reads DSGVTQTPKHLITATGQRVTLRCSPRSGDLSVYWYQQSLDQGLQFLIQYYNGEERAKGNILERFSAQQFPDLHSELNLSSLELGDSALYFCASSEPRDSRTDTQYFGPGTRLTVL.

The V gene is TRBV7-8, the J gene TRBJ2-3; 9 positions match TRBD1. V lost 4 bases and J lost 2; bases outside the gene matches: 16. Germline V gene lookup returns CDR1 SGHVS and CDR2 FQNEAQ. The CDR3 loop spans 19 amino acids. CDR3 DNA: TGTGCCAGCAGCTCGTCGCACAACAGGGGGCCCGACCTCACAGATACGCAGTATTTT. It is translated as CASSSSHNRGPDLTDTQYF.

The chain combines TRBV4-2 with TRBJ2-7, with a possible D match to TRBD2 (7 bases). Trimming took 0 bases from V and 2 from J, leaving 20 bases between them. Germline CDR1 reads LGHNA; CDR2 reads YNFKEQ. The CDR3 runs 18 residues. The DNA of the CDR3 is TGTGCCAGCAGCCAAGAGGGGGGGCTTCTGTTCTCCCCCTACGAGCAGTACTTC. Translation gives CASSQEGGLLFSPYEQYF.

CDR3 nucleotide sequence: TGTGCCAGCAGTCACCTAATCTCTGGAAACACCATATATTTT. It encodes CASSHLISGNTIYF. The rearrangement links TRBV6-6 to TRBJ1-3; no definite D call. The CDR3 contains 14 residues. V dropped 5 bases and J dropped 0 bases, with 8 bases sitting between them. CDR1 and CDR2 from the germline V gene are MNHNY and SVGAGI (reference sequence).

The genes are TRBV13 and TRBJ1-5; 7 bases align to TRBD1. With V trimmed by 7 bases and J by 2 bases, 8 bases remained unmatched. Per the germline V gene, CDR1 is PRHDT and CDR2 is FYEKMQ (reference sequence). This CDR3 has 15 residues. The CDR3 DNA is TGTGCCAGCACCCTCACAGGGGACGGCAATCAGCCCCAGCATTTT. Translated, it gives CASTLTGDGNQPQHF.

The rearrangement joins TRBV6-5 to TRBJ2-7; 11 bases align to TRBD2. V shed 2 bases, J shed 3 bases, and the junction held 6 bases outside the gene matches. Per germline, CDR1 MNHEY and CDR2 SVGAGI. The length of the CDR3 is 16 residues. The chain's CDR3 is CASSYMTSGAFYEQYF. In DNA form, the CDR3 reads TGTGCCAGCAGTTACATGACTAGCGGGGCCTTCTACGAGCAGTACTTC.

The J gene is TRBJ1-4, the V gene TRBV19, with TRBD1 as a possible D gene (6 bases). The CDR3 is 15 residues long. The germline gives CDR1 LNHDA, CDR2 SQIVND (reference sequence). Trimming pared 5 bases from V and 3 bases from J, leaving 13 bases between. CDR3 amino acids: CASSPGELSNEKLFF. DNA for the CDR3: TGTGCCAGTAGTCCAGGGGAGTTATCTAATGAAAAACTGTTTTTT.

V gene TRBV15 combines with J gene TRBJ1-5; D is uncertain. Germline V lookup: CDR1 LNHNV, CDR2 YYDKDF (reference sequence). Between the trimmed V and J ends, which lost 3 bases and 4 bases, there was a span of 13 bases. CDR3 length: 15 amino acids. The CDR3 sequence is CATSRAINPNQPQHF. CDR3 nucleotide sequence: TGTGCCACCAGCAGGGCCATAAACCCGAATCAGCCCCAGCATTTT.

This clone has a handful of counts. The V gene is TRBV9, the J gene TRBJ2-3; 8 nucleotides line up with TRBD2. CDR1 is SGDLS and CDR2 is YYNGEE in the germline V gene. This CDR3 comprises 16 residues. With 0 bases clipped from V and 4 bases from J, the junction kept 7 bases outside the gene matches. The CDR3 DNA reads as TGTGCCAGCAGCGTAGTAAACGGGGGGGCATCAGATACGCAGTATTTT. This sequence encodes CASSVVNGGASDTQYF.

The chain combines TRBV11-2 with TRBJ2-3; 7 bases line up with TRBD1. The germline V gene has CDR1 SGHAT and CDR2 FQNNGV. This CDR3 region has 14 residues. The junction had 7 bases not matched to a gene; V was cut back by 5 bases and J by 5 bases. The CDR3 sequence is CASSPDRSVDTQYF. Here the CDR3 DNA reads TGTGCCAGCAGCCCGGACAGGAGCGTAGATACGCAGTATTTT. The variable domain in full, completed from reference TRBV11-2 and TRBJ2-3, reads EAGVAQSPRYKIIEKRQSVAFWCNPISGHATLYWYQQILGQGPKLLIQFQNNGVVDDSQLPKDRFSAERLKGVDSTLKIQPAKLEDSAVYLCASSPDRSVDTQYFGPGTRLTVL.

The rearrangement links TRBV19 to TRBJ1-2; D is ambiguous. V dropped 5 bases and J dropped 6 bases, with 16 bases sitting between them. CDR1 and CDR2 from the germline V gene are LNHDA and SQIVND (reference sequence). The CDR3 contains 14 residues. CDR3 sequence (DNA): TGTGCCAGTAGTTCCCCCCTTGCTTTCAATGGCTACACCTTC. This sequence encodes CASSSPLAFNGYTF.

This clone has more than one count but fewer than ten. V is TRBV11-2 and J is TRBJ2-7, with D tentatively TRBD2 (5 bases). The CDR3 runs to 14 residues. Per the germline V gene, CDR1 is SGHAT and CDR2 is FQNNGV. The V end lost 5 bases, the J end lost 2 bases, and 13 bases lay between the germline ends. CDR3 in DNA: TGTGCCAGCAGCCTCGGCATAGCGACCTACGAGCAGTACTTC. This codes for CASSLGIATYEQYF.